This T cell receptor (beta chain) is from a study of identical twins (dated by TCRdb to about 2016). Notes on the research overall: To test whether fetal clonotypes persist, this study deep-sequenced TCR alpha and beta repertoires from monozygotic twins, from unrelated adults of various ages, and from cord blood. To rule out contamination, the twin experiments were replicated at different times with different library preparation protocols.

Libraries were constructed by 5' RACE. Sequenced on an Illumina HiSeq 2000. A universal primer binding site was added through template switching, and the final cDNA carried a unique molecular identifier so that TCR cDNA molecules could be counted accurately. Specific primers in the conserved constant-segment region were used to synthesize first-strand cDNA for the TCR alpha and beta chains. To control for contamination, each cDNA library was double barcoded with a SMART-Mk sample barcode plus Illumina barcodes. Two successive PCR steps introduced TruSeq adapter sequences along with Illumina sample barcodes. The Illumina HiSeq platform was used with custom primers to sequence TCR alpha and beta cDNA libraries. The authors' pipeline ran thus. Unique molecular identifiers were extracted from raw reads with MiGEC, and CDR3 positions were determined with MiXCR. Recombination models were inferred per individual with the repgenHMM and IGoR tools using an EM algorithm. The tcR package in R was used for shared clonotype analysis, with sharing normalized by the product of cloneset sizes. Out-of-frame nonproductive sequences were analyzed to study raw recombination free of thymic and clonal selection effects. The public reads were quality trimmed at Q25 with fastp and then assembled into clones with MiXCR by TCRdb, keeping productive beta chains. Merged by CDR3 protein, the rows form single entries marked with the most common genes and DNA. Clone size and V and J calls follow TCRdb, not the original study. This sample has about 730,000 distinct CDR3 sequences in its table, and about 20% of those were observed once. Together, the top ten hold 4% to 5.5% of the sample.

What the study reported, not specific to this receptor: In beta out-of-frame sequences, excess twin sharing was weaker, because having fewer shared sequences lowered the signal-to-noise ratio. Conclusions relied on cross-sectional statistical analysis, since the same donors could not be followed over many years. Compared with coincidental sharing between unrelated individuals, out-of-frame TCR alpha sequences shared between twins had an excess of sequences with low generation probability. Zero-insertion analyses could be partly confounded by invariant T cells such as MAIT and iNKT, though diverse VJ usage argued against such confounding for most clonotypes. Abundant cord blood beta clonotypes carried fewer insertions; young adult naive repertoires showed a weaker similar trend, while memory repertoires showed none. Recombination models systematically underestimated out-of-frame TCR alpha sharing in monozygotic twins but agreed with sharing between unrelated individuals.

This clonotype showed up just a few times. Its antigen is not yet known. Nothing much larger sits one base from this clone, and base qualities are not available. Every donor in the study was a healthy Caucasian. The twin cohort comprised three pairs of female monozygotic twins, all aged about 18 to 29 years. RNA for TCR libraries was isolated from peripheral blood mononuclear cells. The CDR3 starts with the cysteine, ends with the phenylalanine, and has 15 residues. Only the CDR3 DNA stays, 45 bases, in frame from base 1. Taken from the germline V gene (reference sequence), the CDR1 and CDR2 loops are DFQATT and SNEGSKA. V ends up 0 bases short and J 7 bases short, with an unmatched junction base count of 8. The sample also formed part of further work on T cells expressing NK-cell markers. The second study's paper adds: Several donors provided sorted CD3+CD56+NKG2C+, CD3+CD56+NKG2C- and CD3+CD56-NKG2C+ T-cell subsets, whose TCR beta-chain repertoires were profiled. Among the eight sequenced donors, seven were HCMV-seropositive and one was HCMV-seronegative. In several experiments an anti-gammadeltaTCR antibody was added to restrict sorting to alphabetaTCR-expressing T cells. In six donors, the dominant CD3+CD56+NKG2C+ clonotypes were found to rank among the top 10 CD8+ clonotypes and to make up roughly 1.0-7.0% of CD8+ T cells. Those dominant clonotypes were again the most abundant among CD3+CD56-NKG2C+ cells in a few donors, at about 25-60.1%. It remained unclear whether the expanded NKG2C-expressing T cell clones were specific for HCMV antigens. The eight sequenced donors were randomly selected healthy volunteers, three men and five women. HCMV serostatus was determined by detecting HCMV-specific IgG in serum with a commercial ELISA kit. For roughly six donors, bulk peripheral blood T-cell repertoires were additionally sequenced from unsorted PBMC. MIGEC was used to demultiplex reads and group the reads by UMI, and MiTCR was used to assemble and quantify clonotypes. To exclude erroneous sequences, any TCR cDNA sequence not supported by at least two reads was discarded. The tcR package was used for downstream repertoire analysis, and clonotypes were matched between fractions using CDR3 nucleotide sequence together with V segment. VDJmatch was used to annotate antigen specificity against VDJdb, with one amino acid substitution allowed in CDR3.

This receptor chain uses TRBV20-1 and TRBJ2-1, with 8 bases in between that match TRBD2. Source material: PBMCs. The clonotype was recovered from a woman aged 18-29 years in good health. The DNA is as follows: TGCAGTGCTAGAGATAATCGACTAGCGATTAATGAGCAGTTCTTC. This yields the protein CSARDNRLAINEQFF.